This TCR beta chain was profiled in a study of cytomegalovirus exposure and HLA in healthy donors. The germline CDR1 and CDR2 sequences are SGHDN and FVKESK. The J segment lost 5 bases and the V segment lost 0 bases, leaving 15 bases of the junction unmatched. The CDR3 contains 19 residues. In the PCR, 60 Vbeta and 13 Jbeta primers were used. TCRdb keeps only in-frame clones here, not all; method: immunoSEQ multiplex PCR. The repertoire includes 100,000 to 150,000 clones, roughly 80% of them detected once, and 1.8% sits in the top ten. The receptor was isolated from a young man in good health and CMV-seronegative. The chain has TRBV14 and TRBJ1-4; 7 bases fit TRBD1. The specimen was PBMCs. The CDR3 loop is CASSQDPFITGALNEKLFF. The CDR3 DNA reads as TGTGCCAGCAGCCAAGATCCCTTCATTACAGGGGCCCTAAATGAAAAACTGTTTTTT.